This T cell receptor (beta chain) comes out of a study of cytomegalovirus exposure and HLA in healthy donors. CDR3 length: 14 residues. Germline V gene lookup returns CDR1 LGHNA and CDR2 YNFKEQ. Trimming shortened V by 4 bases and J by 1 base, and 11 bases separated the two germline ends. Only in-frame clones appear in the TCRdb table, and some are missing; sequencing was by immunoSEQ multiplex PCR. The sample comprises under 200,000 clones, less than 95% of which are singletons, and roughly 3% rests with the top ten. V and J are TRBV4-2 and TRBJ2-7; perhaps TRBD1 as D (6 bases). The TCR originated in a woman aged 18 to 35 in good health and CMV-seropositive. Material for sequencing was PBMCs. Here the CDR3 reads CASSPGAGSYEQYF. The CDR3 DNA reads TGTGCCAGCAGCCCAGGGGCAGGGTCCTACGAGCAGTACTTC.